This T cell receptor (beta chain) emerged from a study of T cell responses to AZD1222 COVID-19 vaccine. Study background: Pooling was applied to second doses at about 4 or about 12 weeks. The study, taken as a whole, reports: Just six people given AZD1222 tested seropositive at baseline. Females made up more of the donors, who were largely white British, and clonal diversity may have come out too low.

The CDR3 is 15 amino acids. Germline-derived CDR1 and CDR2 are ENHRY and SYGVKD. V lost 5 bases and J lost 0; bases outside the gene matches: 3. Remarks on this clone: What it binds is not known.

The repertoire was sequenced with immunoSEQ multiplex PCR; TCRdb's copy has only in-frame clones and lacks some. Among around 50,000 clones listed, around 85% were seen once. Here the sequenced sample was peripheral blood, taken on day 0 of AZD1222 vaccination. The TCR sequence derives from an adult in good health. The rearrangement joins TRBV10-3 to TRBJ2-1, with 8 bases fitting TRBD2. The CDR3 bases are TGTGCCATCAGTCTAGCGGGCAGCTCCTACAATGAGCAGTTCTTC. This translates into CAISLAGSSYNEQFF.